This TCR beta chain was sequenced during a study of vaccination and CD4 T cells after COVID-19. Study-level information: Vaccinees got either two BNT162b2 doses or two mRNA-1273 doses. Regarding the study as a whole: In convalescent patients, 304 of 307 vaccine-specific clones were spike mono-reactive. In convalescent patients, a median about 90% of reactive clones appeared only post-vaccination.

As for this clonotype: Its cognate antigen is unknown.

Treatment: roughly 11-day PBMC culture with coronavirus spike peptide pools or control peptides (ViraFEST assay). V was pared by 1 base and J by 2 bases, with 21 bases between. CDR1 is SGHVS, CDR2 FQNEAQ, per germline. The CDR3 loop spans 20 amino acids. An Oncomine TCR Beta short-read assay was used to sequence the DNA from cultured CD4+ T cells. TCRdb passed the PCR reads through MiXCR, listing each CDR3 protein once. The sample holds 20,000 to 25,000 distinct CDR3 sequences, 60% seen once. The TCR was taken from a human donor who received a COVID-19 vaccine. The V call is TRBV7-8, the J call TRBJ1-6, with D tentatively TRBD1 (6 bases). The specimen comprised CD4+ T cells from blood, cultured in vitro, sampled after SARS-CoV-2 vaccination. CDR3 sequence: CASSLVSAQGLRAYNSPLHF. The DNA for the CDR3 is TGTGCCAGCAGCTTAGTCTCTGCTCAGGGGCTCAGGGCCTATAATTCACCCCTCCACTTT.